Each of the 7 T cell receptor beta chains below was sequenced from the same sample in a study of T cell repertoires in cytomegalovirus infection. In TCRdb, the reads were re-called with MiXCR into one record per CDR3 protein. This sample has about 600,000 distinct CDR3 sequences, with 24% found just once. Sequencing used CD8+ T cells from PBMCs. These TCRs come from a human donor in good health (CMV status not recorded). Some clones in this sample may be carry-over from other donors' samples.

This clonotype was seen many times. The chain has TRBV11-2 and TRBJ2-1; perhaps TRBD2 as D (6 bases). This CDR3 is built from 16 residues. Trimming took 1 base from V and 2 from J, leaving 12 bases between them. Germline-derived CDR1 and CDR2 are SGHAT and FQNNGV. The CDR3 reads CASSLGFGGPYNEQFF. The CDR3 nucleotides read TGTGCCAGCAGCTTAGGCTTCGGGGGACCCTACAATGAGCAGTTCTTC.

This clonotype has a handful of counts. The chain has TRBV6-5 and TRBJ2-1; 7 nucleotides match TRBD2. The junction had 3 bases not matched to a gene; V was cut back by 1 base and J by 0 bases. The V gene's germline CDR1 is MNHEY and CDR2 SVGAGI. There are 16 residues in the CDR3. DNA of the CDR3: TGTGCCAGCAGTTACTTCAGGGACTACTCCTACAATGAGCAGTTCTTC. Residues: CASSYFRDYSYNEQFF.

The chain links TRBV20-1 to TRBJ1-2; tentative D call: TRBD1 (5 bases). Germline values: CDR1 DFQATT, CDR2 SNEGSKA (reference sequence). The V and J ends lost 3 bases and 5 bases respectively, with 10 bases between them. The CDR3 runs to 12 residues. In DNA form, the CDR3 reads TGCAGTGCTAGGGGGCGAGATTATGGCTACACCTTC. As protein: CSARGRDYGYTF.

This clonotype has at least ten counts. J is TRBJ1-3 and V is TRBV12-3 or TRBV12-4; D is ambiguous. Trimming took off 3 bases at V and 0 bases at J, with 15 bases between the two ends. This CDR3 has 17 amino acids. The CDR3: CASSFSGSHYSGNTIYF. CDR3 DNA sequence: TGTGCCAGCAGTTTTTCTGGCAGTCACTACTCTGGAAACACCATATATTTT.

The CDR3 protein is CASSFRAGGIYEQYF. CDR3 coding DNA: TGTGCCAGCAGCTTCCGGGCAGGGGGTATCTACGAGCAGTACTTC. V gene TRBV6-2 or TRBV6-3 combines with J gene TRBJ2-7, with TRBD1 identical over 7 bases. J lost 3 bases, V lost 6 bases, and 11 bases had no gene match. Germline-derived CDR1 and CDR2 are MNHEY and SVGEGT. This CDR3 region has 15 residues.

In this sample, this clonotype turned up a few times. This chain joins TRBV27 and TRBJ2-1; maybe TRBD2 (6 bases). Trimming took 4 bases from V and 7 from J, leaving 20 bases between them. Germline V CDR1 and CDR2: MNHEY, SMNVEV (reference sequence). The CDR3 is 16 residues long. The CDR3 region has the DNA TGTGCCAGCAGTTCCCCTCCCGTCGGGGGTGCGAATGAGCAGTTCTTC. Its protein product is CASSSPPVGGANEQFF.

Regarding this clonotype: A much larger clone lies one base from this, so it may be a read error. V is TRBV4-1 and J is TRBJ1-1; tentative D call: TRBD1 (5 bases). CDR3 length: 14 amino acids. Germline assignment: CDR1 MGHRA and CDR2 YSYEKL. The CDR3 coding sequence is TGCACCAGCAGCCAAGATGGAAGGGGCCCAGAAGCTTTCTTT. Its translation is CTSSQDGRGPEAFF.